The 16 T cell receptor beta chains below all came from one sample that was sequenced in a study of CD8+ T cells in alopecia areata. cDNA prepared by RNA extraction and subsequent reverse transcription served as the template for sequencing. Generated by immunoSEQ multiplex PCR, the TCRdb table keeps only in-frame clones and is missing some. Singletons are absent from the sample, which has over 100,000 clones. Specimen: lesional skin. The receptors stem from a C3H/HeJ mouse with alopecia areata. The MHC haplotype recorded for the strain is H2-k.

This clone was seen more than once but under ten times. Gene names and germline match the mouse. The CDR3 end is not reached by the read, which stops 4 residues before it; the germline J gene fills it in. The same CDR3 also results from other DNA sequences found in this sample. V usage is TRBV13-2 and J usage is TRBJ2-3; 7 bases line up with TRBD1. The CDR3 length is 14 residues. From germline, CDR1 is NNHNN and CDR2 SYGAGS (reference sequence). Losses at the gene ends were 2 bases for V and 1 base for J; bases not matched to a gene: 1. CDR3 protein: CASGETGGAETLYF. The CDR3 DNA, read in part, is TGTGCCAGCGGTGAAACAGGGGGTGCAGAA.

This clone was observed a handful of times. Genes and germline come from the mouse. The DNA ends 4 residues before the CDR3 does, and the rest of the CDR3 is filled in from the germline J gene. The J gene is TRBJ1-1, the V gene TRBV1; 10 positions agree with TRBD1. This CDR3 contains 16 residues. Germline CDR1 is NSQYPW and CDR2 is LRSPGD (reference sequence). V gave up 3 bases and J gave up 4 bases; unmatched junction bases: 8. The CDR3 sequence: CTCSASGTGAFTEVFF. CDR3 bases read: TGCACCTGCAGTGCCTCCGGGACAGGGGCGTTCACA.

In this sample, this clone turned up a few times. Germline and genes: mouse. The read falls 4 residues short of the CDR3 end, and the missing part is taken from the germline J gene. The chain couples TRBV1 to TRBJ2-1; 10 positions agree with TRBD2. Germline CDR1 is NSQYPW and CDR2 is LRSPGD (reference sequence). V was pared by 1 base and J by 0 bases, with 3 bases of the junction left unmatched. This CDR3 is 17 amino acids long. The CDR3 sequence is CTCSAVLGGDNYAEQFF. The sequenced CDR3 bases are TGCACCTGCAGTGCAGTACTGGGGGGGGATAACTATGCT.

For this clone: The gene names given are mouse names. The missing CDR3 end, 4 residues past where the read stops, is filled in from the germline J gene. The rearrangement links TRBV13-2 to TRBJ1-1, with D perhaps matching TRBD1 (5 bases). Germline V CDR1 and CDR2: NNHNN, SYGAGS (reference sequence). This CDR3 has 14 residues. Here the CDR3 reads CASGDAAGGGEVFF. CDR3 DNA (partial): TGTGCCAGCGGTGATGCGGCTGGGGGGGGA.

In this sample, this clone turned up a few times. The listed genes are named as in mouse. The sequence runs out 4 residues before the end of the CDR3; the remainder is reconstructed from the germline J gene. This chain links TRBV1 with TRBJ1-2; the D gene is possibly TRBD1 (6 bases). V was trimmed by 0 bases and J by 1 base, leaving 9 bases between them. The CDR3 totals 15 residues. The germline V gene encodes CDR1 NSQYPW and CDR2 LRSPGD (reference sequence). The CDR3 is CTCSAEGHKNSDYTF. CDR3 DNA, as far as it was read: TGCACCTGCAGTGCAGAGGGACATAAAAACTCC.

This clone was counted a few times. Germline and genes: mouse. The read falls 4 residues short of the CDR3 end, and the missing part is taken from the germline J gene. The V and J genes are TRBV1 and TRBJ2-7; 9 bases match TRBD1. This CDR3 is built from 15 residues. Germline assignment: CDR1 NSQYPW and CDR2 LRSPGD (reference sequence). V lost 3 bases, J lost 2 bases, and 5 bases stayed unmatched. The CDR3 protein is CTCSAGDRVTYEQYF. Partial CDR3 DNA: TGCACCTGCAGTGCGGGGGACAGGGTAACCTAT.

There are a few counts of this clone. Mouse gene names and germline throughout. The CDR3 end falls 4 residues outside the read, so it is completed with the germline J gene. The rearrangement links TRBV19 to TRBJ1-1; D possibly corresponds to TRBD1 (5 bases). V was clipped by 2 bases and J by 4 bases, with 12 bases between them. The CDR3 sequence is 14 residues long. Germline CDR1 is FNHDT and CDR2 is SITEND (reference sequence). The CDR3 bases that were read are TGTGCCAGCAGTATTGAGGGGTTTAGCACA. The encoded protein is CASSIEGFST. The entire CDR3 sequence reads CASSIEGFSTEVFF.

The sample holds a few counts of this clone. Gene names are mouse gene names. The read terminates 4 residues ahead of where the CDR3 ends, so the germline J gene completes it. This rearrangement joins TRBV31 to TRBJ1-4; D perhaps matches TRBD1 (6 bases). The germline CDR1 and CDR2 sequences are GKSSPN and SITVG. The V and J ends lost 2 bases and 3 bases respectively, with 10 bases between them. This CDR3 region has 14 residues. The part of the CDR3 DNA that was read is TGTGCCTGGAGTGAGGGACACACCAACGAA. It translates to CAWSEGHTNE. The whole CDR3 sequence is CAWSEGHTNERLFF.

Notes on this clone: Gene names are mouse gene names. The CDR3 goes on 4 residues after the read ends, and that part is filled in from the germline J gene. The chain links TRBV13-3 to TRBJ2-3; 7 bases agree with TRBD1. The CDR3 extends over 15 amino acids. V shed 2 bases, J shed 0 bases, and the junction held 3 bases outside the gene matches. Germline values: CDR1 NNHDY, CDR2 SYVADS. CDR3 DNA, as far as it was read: TGTGCCAGCAGTGACGGGACAGTCAGTGCAGAA. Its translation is CASSDGTVSAE. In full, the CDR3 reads CASSDGTVSAETLYF.

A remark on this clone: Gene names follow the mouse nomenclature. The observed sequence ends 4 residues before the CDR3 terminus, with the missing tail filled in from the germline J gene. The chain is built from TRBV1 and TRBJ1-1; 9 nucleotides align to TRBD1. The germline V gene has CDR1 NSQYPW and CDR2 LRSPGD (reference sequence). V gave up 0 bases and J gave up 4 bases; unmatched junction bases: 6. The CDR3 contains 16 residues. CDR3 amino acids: CTCSAETGGAITEVFF. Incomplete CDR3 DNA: TGCACCTGCAGTGCAGAAACAGGGGGCGCGATCACA.

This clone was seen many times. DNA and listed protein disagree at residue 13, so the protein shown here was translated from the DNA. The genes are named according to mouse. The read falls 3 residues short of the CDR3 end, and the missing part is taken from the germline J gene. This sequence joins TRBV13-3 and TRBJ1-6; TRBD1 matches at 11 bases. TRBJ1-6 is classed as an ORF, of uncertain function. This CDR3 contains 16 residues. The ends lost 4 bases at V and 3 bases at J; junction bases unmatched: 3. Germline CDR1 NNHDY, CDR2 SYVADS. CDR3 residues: CASSSGTGGYNSPLYF. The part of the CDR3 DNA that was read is TGTGCCAGCAGTTCCGGGACAGGGGGCTATAATTCGCCC.

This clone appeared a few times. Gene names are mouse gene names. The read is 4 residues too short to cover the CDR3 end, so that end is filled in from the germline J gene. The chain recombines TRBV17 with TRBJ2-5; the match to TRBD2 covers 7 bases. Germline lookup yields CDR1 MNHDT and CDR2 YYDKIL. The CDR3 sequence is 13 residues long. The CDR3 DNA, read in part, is TGTGCTAGCAGTAGAAGCTGGGGGGAC. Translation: CASSRSWGD. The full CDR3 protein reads CASSRSWGDTQYF.

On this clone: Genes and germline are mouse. CDR3 sequence reads: CASRPGTSSQNTLYF. CDR3 bases read: TGTGCCAGCAGGCCCGGGACATCTAGTCAAAAC. The chain employs TRBV13-3 and TRBJ2-4; D perhaps matches TRBD1 (6 bases). The read terminates 4 residues before the CDR3 end, so the remaining end is supplied by the germline J gene. Trimming removed 5 bases from V and 0 bases from J, with 13 bases in between. The CDR3 is made up of 15 amino acids. The germline gives CDR1 NNHDY, CDR2 SYVADS.

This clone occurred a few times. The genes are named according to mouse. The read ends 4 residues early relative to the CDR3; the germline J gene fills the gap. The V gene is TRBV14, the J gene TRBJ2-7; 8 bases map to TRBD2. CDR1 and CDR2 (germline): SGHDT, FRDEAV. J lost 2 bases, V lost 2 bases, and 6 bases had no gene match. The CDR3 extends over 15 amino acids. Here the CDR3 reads CASSFRLGGPYEQYF. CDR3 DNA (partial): TGTGCCAGCAGTTTTCGGCTGGGGGGCCCCTAT.

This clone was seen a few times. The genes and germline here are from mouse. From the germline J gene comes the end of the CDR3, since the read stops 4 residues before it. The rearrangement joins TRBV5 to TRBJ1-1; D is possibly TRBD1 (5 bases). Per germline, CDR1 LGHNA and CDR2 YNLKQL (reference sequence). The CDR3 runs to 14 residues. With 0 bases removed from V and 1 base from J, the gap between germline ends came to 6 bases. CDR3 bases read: TGTGCCAGCAGCCAAGACGGGGGGAACACA. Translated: CASSQDGGNT. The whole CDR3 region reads CASSQDGGNTEVFF.

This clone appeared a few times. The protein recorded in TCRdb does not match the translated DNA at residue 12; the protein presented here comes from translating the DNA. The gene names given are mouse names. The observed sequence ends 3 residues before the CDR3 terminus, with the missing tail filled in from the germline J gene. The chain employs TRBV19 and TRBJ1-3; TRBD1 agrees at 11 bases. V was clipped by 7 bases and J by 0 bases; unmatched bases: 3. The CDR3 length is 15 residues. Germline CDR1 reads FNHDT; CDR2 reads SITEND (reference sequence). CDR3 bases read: TGTGCCAGCCGGGACAGGGGGAATTCTGGAAATACG. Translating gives CASRDRGNSGNT. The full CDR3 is CASRDRGNSGNTLYF.